This TCR beta chain was documented in a study of blood T cell repertoires in COVID-19. Overall study: Specimens from acute and convalescent COVID-19 originated in the United States, Italy and Spain.

Participants had their cohort set by participant-reported clinical history. TCRdb's copy holds only in-frame clones and misses some; the assay was immunoSEQ multiplex PCR. The data show around 300,000 clones, nearly 90% seen once. CDR3 length equals 14 residues. Trimming cost V 3 bases and J 5 bases, with 13 bases left between them. Germline values: CDR1 LNHDA, CDR2 SQIVND (reference sequence). The genes are TRBV19 and TRBJ1-2; D gene ambiguous. The source of this sequence is a woman younger than 35 with acute COVID-19. Sequencing used PBMCs or T cells enriched from blood (not recorded which). The CDR3 spells CASSISVPRYGYTF. In DNA form, the CDR3 reads TGTGCCAGTAGTATCTCGGTACCCAGGTATGGCTACACCTTC.